Listed below are T cell receptor beta chains from one sample, sequenced in a study of cytomegalovirus exposure and HLA in healthy donors. TCRdb's table, derived via immunoSEQ multiplex PCR, lists solely in-frame clones and lacks some. This sample has 150,000 to 200,000 clones, with around 75% found just once. Sequenced material: PBMCs. The source of these receptors is a woman aged 25 to 45 in good health and CMV-seropositive. Each CDR3 is given with its conserved first and last residue. A D gene is named only where the DNA matches it firmly. Size tells how often a clone was seen (once, few, many) or the class of an expanded clone, and some rows leave it out.

>TRBV6-5|TRBJ1-5|TRBD1|-
CASSYRTGNQPQHF
TGTGCCAGCAGTTACCGGACAGGGAATCAGCCCCAGCATTTT
>TRBV6-1|TRBJ1-1|TRBD1|-
CASSQGAPEAFF
TGTGCCAGCAGTCAGGGGGCCCCTGAAGCTTTCTTT
>TRBV28|TRBJ2-7|-|once
CASSAPLEIPSYEQYF
TGTGCCAGCAGTGCCCCCCTAGAAATCCCCTCCTACGAGCAGTACTTC
>TRBV5-1|TRBJ1-1|TRBD1|-
CASSLLDRERGAFF
TGCGCCAGCAGCTTACTCGACAGGGAGCGAGGAGCTTTCTTT
>TRBV9|TRBJ1-2|TRBD1|once
CASSADRGYGYTF
TGTGCCAGCAGCGCCGACAGGGGCTATGGCTACACCTTC
>TRBV12-5|TRBJ2-3|-|-
CASGLGRQAADTQYF
TGTGCTAGTGGTTTGGGCAGGCAAGCCGCAGATACGCAGTATTTT
>TRBV18|TRBJ1-1|-|-
CASSPGQRNTEAFF
TGTGCCAGCTCACCAGGGCAGAGGAACACTGAAGCTTTCTTT
>TRBV29-1|TRBJ2-1|-|-
CSVDRDFSSYNEQFF
TGCAGCGTTGATAGAGATTTTAGCTCCTACAATGAGCAGTTCTTC
>TRBV7-9|TRBJ1-4|TRBD1|-
CASSLLPDRGNEKLFF
TGTGCCAGCAGCTTACTACCGGACAGGGGAAATGAAAAACTGTTTTTT
>TRBV10-3|TRBJ1-5|TRBD1|-
CAISEAAGTGGQPQHF
TGTGCCATCAGTGAGGCGGCCGGGACAGGGGGTCAGCCCCAGCATTTT
>TRBV2|TRBJ2-7|-|-
CASSRVYYEQYF
TGTGCCAGCAGTCGGGTATATTACGAGCAGTACTTC
>TRBV2|TRBJ1-1|-|-
CASKVSLGQPNTEAFF
TGTGCCAGCAAAGTCTCCCTCGGACAGCCCAACACTGAAGCTTTCTTT
>TRBV9|TRBJ2-7|-|-
CASSLIPGASPYEQYF
TGTGCCAGCAGCCTCATCCCAGGGGCATCTCCCTACGAGCAGTACTTC
>TRBV7-9|TRBJ2-5|-|-
CASSSWAGQETQYF
TGTGCCAGCAGCTCGTGGGCAGGGCAAGAGACCCAGTACTTC
>TRBV4-3|TRBJ1-1|TRBD1|few
CASSQSDRGRREAFF
TGCGCCAGCAGCCAATCTGACAGGGGGCGGCGTGAAGCTTTCTTT
>TRBV2|TRBJ1-4|-|once
CASSEVQRNEKLFF
TGTGCCAGCAGTGAGGTGCAGAGGAATGAAAAACTGTTTTTT
>TRBV7-8|TRBJ2-3|-|-
CASSSIIGGGTDTQYF
TGTGCCAGCAGCTCCATCATAGGCGGAGGGACAGATACGCAGTATTTT
>TRBV5-6|TRBJ2-7|-|-
CASSPGGYEQYF
TGTGCCAGCAGCCCCGGGGGCTACGAGCAGTACTTC
>TRBV27|TRBJ1-6|-|once
CASSSLGENSPLHF
TGTGCCAGCAGTTCACTCGGGGAAAATTCACCCCTCCACTTT
>TRBV7-9|TRBJ2-7|TRBD1|few
CASSRQGHEQYF
TGTGCCAGCAGTCGACAGGGTCACGAGCAGTACTTC
>TRBV25-1|TRBJ1-3|-|few
CASSEVAGGTSSGNTIYF
TGTGCCAGCAGTGAAGTGGCGGGAGGGACCAGCTCTGGAAACACCATATATTTT
>TRBV19|TRBJ2-7|TRBD2|few
CASSIDTSGITYEQYF
TGTGCCAGTAGTATAGATACTAGCGGGATCACCTACGAGCAGTACTTC
>TRBV2|TRBJ2-5|-|-
CASSGEGGTQYF
TGTGCCAGCAGTGGGGAAGGGGGGACCCAGTACTTC
>TRBV5-6|TRBJ1-2|TRBD1|-
CASSLAQTGVYGYTF
TGTGCCAGCAGCTTGGCGCAGACAGGGGTGTATGGCTACACCTTC
>TRBV5-1|TRBJ2-2|TRBD2|-
CASSFSGRNTGELFF
TGCGCCAGCAGCTTCAGCGGGAGGAACACCGGGGAGCTGTTTTTT
>TRBV10-1|TRBJ2-7|-|-
CAITSGRYEQYF
TGCGCCATTACGTCAGGGAGGTACGAGCAGTACTTC
>TRBV27|TRBJ1-6|-|few
CASKGQSLPHSPLHF
TGTGCCAGCAAAGGACAGTCCCTACCCCATTCACCCCTCCACTTT
>TRBV19|TRBJ1-5|TRBD1|-
CASSHGTGGFQPQHF
TGTGCCAGTAGTCACGGGACAGGGGGATTTCAGCCCCAGCATTTT
>TRBV6-5|TRBJ2-5|-|-
CASWRSALYQETQYF
TGTGCCAGCTGGAGAAGCGCCCTGTACCAAGAGACCCAGTACTTC
>TRBV6-1|TRBJ2-1|-|few
CATSVYGEGGNEQFF
TGTGCCACCTCAGTTTATGGGGAAGGGGGCAATGAGCAGTTCTTC
>TRBV5-4|TRBJ1-2|-|-
CASTFRAEPNYGYTF
TGTGCCAGCACCTTCCGTGCGGAACCCAACTATGGCTACACCTTC
>TRBV5-1|TRBJ1-2|-|-
CASSYDRLNYGYTF
TGCGCCAGCAGCTACGACAGGCTTAACTATGGCTACACCTTC
>TRBV18|TRBJ1-1|-|-
CASSPRGVQGLIGNTEAFF
TGTGCCAGCTCACCGCGAGGCGTCCAGGGGCTGATCGGGAACACTGAAGCTTTCTTT
>TRBV2|TRBJ2-7|TRBD2|-
CASSTGLVSEQYF
TGTGCCAGCAGTACGGGACTAGTCTCCGAGCAGTACTTC
>TRBV7-9|TRBJ2-2|-|-
CASRKPGNTGELFF
TGTGCCAGCAGGAAACCGGGTAACACCGGGGAGCTGTTTTTT
>TRBV6-5|TRBJ2-1|TRBD2|-
CASSSGLASNEQFF
TGTGCCAGCAGTTCTGGACTAGCGTCGAATGAGCAGTTCTTC
>TRBV6-5|TRBJ1-1|-|-
CASSLRGLNTEAFF
TGTGCCAGCAGTCTTCGGGGGTTGAATACTGAAGCTTTCTTT
>TRBV28|TRBJ2-7|TRBD2|few
CASSLLAGGSYEQYF
TGTGCCAGCAGCCTCCTAGCGGGAGGTTCTTACGAGCAGTACTTC
>TRBV6-5|TRBJ1-5|-|-
CASLAGANQPQHF
TGTGCCAGCCTGGCAGGGGCGAATCAGCCCCAGCATTTT
>TRBV4-1|TRBJ1-5|-|-
CASSQEGSGSRGNQPQHF
TGCGCCAGCAGCCAAGAGGGATCTGGGTCGAGGGGCAATCAGCCCCAGCATTTT
>TRBV7-3|TRBJ2-3|-|-
CASSSGLSDTQYF
TGTGCCAGCAGCAGCGGGCTTTCAGATACGCAGTATTTT
>TRBV28|TRBJ2-7|-|-
CASSLDPESYEQYF
TGTGCCAGCAGTTTAGACCCGGAGTCCTACGAGCAGTACTTC
>TRBV27|TRBJ1-5|TRBD1|few
CASSSGGPQHF
TGTGCCAGCAGTTCAGGGGGGCCCCAGCATTTT
>TRBV10-3|TRBJ1-2|-|few
CAISEAQAHGYTF
TGTGCCATCAGTGAAGCACAGGCACATGGCTACACCTTC
>TRBV18|TRBJ1-4|-|-
CASSPSQGPSNEKLFF
TGTGCCAGCTCACCTTCACAGGGCCCCTCTAATGAAAAACTGTTTTTT
>TRBV14|TRBJ1-2|TRBD1|-
CASSQTGVVGYGYTF
TGTGCCAGCAGCCAAACAGGGGTGGTGGGCTATGGCTACACCTTC
>TRBV15|TRBJ1-1|-|-
CATSRLRGTTEAFF
TGTGCCACCAGCCGGTTGAGGGGGACCACTGAAGCTTTCTTT
>TRBV4-2|TRBJ2-6|-|-
CASSRGGAGANVLTF
TGTGCCAGCAGCCGAGGAGGGGCTGGGGCCAACGTCCTGACTTTC
>TRBV7-9|TRBJ1-1|-|few
CASSLGGGEAFF
TGTGCCAGCAGCTTAGGAGGGGGTGAAGCTTTCTTT
>TRBV5-4|TRBJ1-2|-|-
CASLIQGRNYGYTF
TGTGCCAGTCTAATACAGGGTCGTAACTATGGCTACACCTTC
>TRBV28|TRBJ2-7|-|-
CASSFAGALYEQYF
TGTGCCAGCAGTTTTGCAGGGGCGCTTTACGAGCAGTACTTC